This T cell receptor beta chain comes out of a study of blood T cell repertoires in COVID-19. Study at large: COVID-19 samples, acute and convalescent, were from the United States, Italy and Spain. The cDNA or gDNA used as material had been derived from T cells, B-cell-depleted T cells, or PBMCs.

Germline CDR1 and CDR2: LNHDA and SQIVND (reference sequence). There are 16 residues in the CDR3. V lost 3 bases and J lost 4; bases outside the gene matches: 4. Original data processing: Amplified reference gene primers provided the basis for estimating nucleated cell counts. The assay was immunoSEQ multiplex PCR, and TCRdb's table has in-frame clones only and misses some. That table supplies the V and J calls and clone size; D and trimming were determined from the DNA. The sample lists about 180,000 clones; 85% to 95% were seen once. The receptor was isolated from a man aged 50 to 59 with acute or convalescent COVID-19. The genes are TRBV19 and TRBJ2-1, with TRBD2 matching over 12 bases. The sequenced sample consisted of peripheral blood. The CDR3 loop is CASSIVGTSGYNEQFF. CDR3 DNA: TGTGCCAGTAGTATTGTTGGGACTAGCGGGTACAATGAGCAGTTCTTC.